This passage covers 21 T cell receptor beta chains from one sample sequenced in a study of blood T cells in healthy people across ages (dated by TCRdb to between 2014 and 2016). The library came from 5' RACE. The run used an Illumina HiSeq 2500. A second roughly 7 to 12 cycle PCR used a sample-barcoded 5' primer and a J-beta primer mix. In-frame beta chains were kept once TCRdb had trimmed the public reads at Q25 with fastp and called clones with MiXCR. Rows merge per CDR3 protein into single entries with the most common DNA and genes. This sample lists 890,000 or so distinct CDR3 sequences; approximately 65% were detected once. The ten largest clones capture roughly 25% of the sample. The material sequenced was blood. These receptors originate from a young man in good health.

The chain is built from TRBV11-2 and TRBJ2-4; 8 bases agree with TRBD1. The last part of the DNA fits TRBJ2-7 better; the J call may be wrong. This CDR3 is built from 14 residues. The germline V gene encodes CDR1 SGHAT and CDR2 FQNNGV. As DNA, the CDR3 is TGTGCCAGCAGCTTCCGACAGGGGTCGGTCGAGCAGTACTTC. Translation gives CASSFRQGSVEQYF.

This clonotype was seen only a few times. The chain links TRBV6-5 to TRBJ2-5, with 9 positions matching TRBD1. The CDR3 is 15 residues long. In germline, CDR1 is MNHEY, CDR2 SVGAGI. V was pared by 2 bases and J by 5 bases, with 6 bases of the junction left unmatched. CDR3 sequence: CASSYPSTGGETQYF. The CDR3 DNA reads TGTGCCAGCAGTTACCCTTCGACAGGGGGGGAGACCCAGTACTTC.

The chain joins TRBV25-1 to TRBJ2-3; 11 nucleotides align to TRBD2. This CDR3 is built from 17 residues. Trimming removed 6 bases from V and 5 bases from J; junction bases left unmatched: 13. CDR1 MGHDK and CDR2 SYGVNS come from the germline V gene. CDR3 sequence reads: CASSRGTGGTSGDTQYF. CDR3 nucleotides: TGTGCCAGCAGCCGGGGGACGGGCGGGACTAGCGGAGATACGCAGTATTTT.

V gene TRBV9 combines with J gene TRBJ2-6; the D gene is possibly TRBD1 (5 bases). This CDR3 has 18 amino acids. V dropped 0 bases and J dropped 4 bases, with 17 bases sitting between them. Germline CDR1 SGDLS, CDR2 YYNGEE. The CDR3 nucleotides are TGTGCCAGCAGCGTAGAACAGGCCACCCGATCGGGGGCCAACGTCCTGACTTTC. Its translation is CASSVEQATRSGANVLTF.

V usage is TRBV6-5 and J usage is TRBJ2-6; TRBD1 matches 7 bases. Looked up from germline, CDR1 is MNHEY and CDR2 is SVGAGI. V was pared by 0 bases and J by 2 bases, with 7 bases of the junction left unmatched. This CDR3 contains 18 residues. The CDR3 protein is CASSYSTGQGTGANVLTF. CDR3 bases: TGTGCCAGCAGTTACTCGACAGGGCAAGGGACTGGGGCCAACGTCCTGACTTTC.

This clonotype has only a few counts. This CDR3 reads CASSDSQIEYF. For the CDR3, the DNA is TGTGCCAGCAGTGACAGTCAAATTGAGTACTTC. This rearrangement joins TRBV2 to TRBJ2-4, with D unresolved. Deletions cut 3 bases from V and 14 bases from J, with 11 bases between. CDR1 and CDR2 from the germline V gene are SNHLY and FYNNEI. There are 11 residues in the CDR3.

The genes are TRBV4-3 and TRBJ2-2, with D unclear. Germline V gene lookup returns CDR1 LGHNA and CDR2 YSLEER. The V and J ends lost 0 bases and 6 bases respectively, with 20 bases between them. The CDR3 extends over 18 amino acids. The CDR3 bases are TGCGCCAGCAGCCAAGATACCGCCAGCAGGTGGAGTGCCGGGGAGCTGTTTTTT. This sequence encodes CASSQDTASRWSAGELFF.

V usage is TRBV9 and J usage is TRBJ1-2, with a possible D match to TRBD1 (6 bases). V was clipped by 7 bases and J by 1 base, with 14 bases between them. Per germline, CDR1 SGDLS and CDR2 YYNGEE. The length of the CDR3 is 14 residues. CDR3 in amino acids: CASSGAGVNYGYTF. The CDR3 DNA is TGTGCCAGCTCAGGGGCAGGGGTTAACTATGGCTACACCTTC.

The chain is built from TRBV3-1 and TRBJ2-3; 12 bases match TRBD2. The CDR3 has 18 residues. J lost 3 bases, V lost 0 bases, and 7 bases had no gene match. The germline V gene has CDR1 LGHDT and CDR2 YNNKEL (reference sequence). CDR3 region: CASSQDPSGGAETDTQYF. CDR3 sequence (DNA): TGTGCCAGCAGCCAAGACCCTAGCGGGGGGGCCGAAACAGATACGCAGTATTTT.

This chain uses TRBV20-1 with TRBJ2-7; D possibly matches TRBD1 or TRBD2 (5 bases each). V was trimmed by 6 bases and J by 4 bases, leaving 22 bases between them. The germline V gene has CDR1 DFQATT and CDR2 SNEGSKA (reference sequence). The length of the CDR3 is 15 residues. The CDR3 is CSARAGWDLTYEQYF. The CDR3 bases are TGCAGTGCCCGCGCCGGGTGGGACCTGACGTACGAGCAGTACTTC.

The chain joins TRBV15 to TRBJ1-1; D remains unclear. The ends were cut back, 3 bases at V and 9 bases at J, with 11 bases in the middle. The germline V gene encodes CDR1 LNHNV and CDR2 YYDKDF (reference sequence). The CDR3 covers 12 residues. CDR3 residues: CATSSTGAKAFF. The DNA of the CDR3 is TGTGCCACCAGCAGTACCGGTGCCAAAGCTTTCTTT.

This chain connects TRBV25-1 to TRBJ2-5; TRBD2 matches 8 bases. V shed 5 bases, J shed 4 bases, and the junction held 9 bases outside the gene matches. Germline lookup yields CDR1 MGHDK and CDR2 SYGVNS. The length of the CDR3 is 15 residues. The CDR3 region has the DNA TGTGCCAGCAGTTCCTTTAGCGGGGCCGGAGAGACCCAGTACTTC. Its translation: CASSSFSGAGETQYF. Full variable domain (missing parts from reference TRBV25-1 and TRBJ2-5): EADIYQTPRYLVIGTGKKITLECSQTMGHDKMYWYQQDPGMELHLIHYSYGVNSTEKGDLSSESTVSRIRTEHFPLTLESARPSHTSQYLCASSSFSGAGETQYFGPGTRLLVL.

The chain uses TRBV20-1 and TRBJ1-4; maybe TRBD1 (6 bases). With 0 bases removed from V and 4 bases from J, the gap between germline ends came to 12 bases. The CDR3 has 15 amino acids. From germline, CDR1 is DFQATT and CDR2 SNEGSKA (reference sequence). CDR3 DNA sequence: TGCAGTGCTAGAGATCCGGGACAACTTAATGAAAAACTGTTTTTT. Protein sequence: CSARDPGQLNEKLFF.

This clonotype has only one observation. This sequence joins TRBV27 and TRBJ2-1, with D unclear. Per germline, CDR1 MNHEY and CDR2 SMNVEV (reference sequence). This CDR3 has 11 amino acids. Trimming shortened V by 5 bases and J by 7 bases, and 6 bases separated the two germline ends. CDR3 in amino acids: CASSIGNEQFF. In DNA, the CDR3 is TGTGCCAGCAGTATAGGGAATGAGCAGTTCTTC.

This chain connects TRBV7-2 to TRBJ2-5; TRBD1 aligns across 8 bases. The J call may be in error: the DNA end matches TRBJ2-1 better. The CDR3 has 14 residues. Germline loops: CDR1 SGHTA, CDR2 FQGNSA. The CDR3 coding sequence is TGTGCCAGCAGCTCCGGGACAGGCGGAAAGACCCAGTTCTTC. Translating gives CASSSGTGGKTQFF.

This clonotype has more than one count but fewer than ten. The CDR3 DNA reads as TGCAGTGCGCCCCTTACCCGGGGGCCGGGCGAGCAGTACTTC. Protein product: CSAPLTRGPGEQYF. The chain recombines TRBV20-1 with TRBJ2-7, with D tentatively TRBD1 or TRBD2 (6 bases each). The CDR3 extends over 14 amino acids. V was pared by 6 bases and J by 6 bases, with 21 bases between. Germline V lookup: CDR1 DFQATT, CDR2 SNEGSKA (reference sequence).

V and J are TRBV6-5 and TRBJ1-1; D not certain. V gave up 0 bases and J gave up 8 bases, with 10 bases separating them. CDR3 length: 13 residues. Germline CDR1 reads MNHEY; CDR2 reads SVGAGI. The CDR3, as DNA: TGTGCCAGCAGTTACTCGGTGGGCCTCGAAGCTTTCTTT. Protein: CASSYSVGLEAFF.

This rearrangement joins TRBV4-3 to TRBJ2-5; 8 bases map to TRBD2. From germline, CDR1 is LGHNA and CDR2 YSLEER. The CDR3 contains 16 residues. V was pared by 0 bases and J by 5 bases, with 8 bases of the junction left unmatched. DNA for the CDR3: TGCGCCAGCAGCCAAGATAGCGGGGTAGCTAGGGAGACCCAGTACTTC. Protein product: CASSQDSGVARETQYF.

This chain uses TRBV29-1 with TRBJ2-5, with D perhaps being TRBD1 or TRBD2 (5 bases each). Trimming took off 6 bases at V and 7 bases at J, with 18 bases between the two ends. The CDR3 is 13 amino acids. The germline V gene has CDR1 SQVTM and CDR2 ANQGSEA. The CDR3 is CSVGPGTSGTQYF. CDR3 DNA: TGCAGCGTGGGACCCGGCACCTCGGGGACCCAGTACTTC.

This chain connects TRBV6-6 to TRBJ1-2, with 7 nucleotides matching TRBD1. V dropped 2 bases and J dropped 8; count of bases not matched to a gene: 14. The CDR3 is 16 amino acids. Germline V gene data show CDR1 as MNHNY and CDR2 as SVGAGI (reference sequence). DNA for the CDR3: TGTGCCAGCAGTTACACCCGGACAGGAGCCCCCGAGGGCTACACCTTC. This sequence encodes CASSYTRTGAPEGYTF.

This clonotype has just a few counts. V is TRBV10-3 and J is TRBJ2-1; a weak D match, TRBD1 (5 bases). V lost 10 bases to trimming and J lost 3 bases, with 10 bases between them. The CDR3 has 12 amino acids. Per the germline V gene, CDR1 is ENHRY and CDR2 is SYGVKD. CDR3 DNA sequence: TGTGCCACCCAAGACAGCTACAATGAGCAGTTCTTC. It specifies CATQDSYNEQFF.